This T cell receptor (beta chain) appears in the sequencing data of a study of blood T cell repertoires in COVID-19. The sample holds one count of this clone. The CDR3 consists of 13 residues. The germline V gene encodes CDR1 LNHDA and CDR2 SQIVND (reference sequence). The J segment lost 4 bases and the V segment lost 9 bases, leaving 4 bases of the junction unmatched. Assay: immunoSEQ multiplex PCR; the TCRdb copy retains only in-frame clones and omits some. The table includes 150,000 to 200,000 clones, roughly 82% detected once. The source material was peripheral blood. This clonotype was sampled from a woman aged 25 to 39 with acute or convalescent COVID-19. V gene TRBV19 combines with J gene TRBJ1-1; 11 bases match TRBD1. CDR3 region: CASGDRGSTEAFF. Here the CDR3 DNA reads TGTGCCAGCGGGGACAGGGGGAGCACTGAAGCTTTCTTT.